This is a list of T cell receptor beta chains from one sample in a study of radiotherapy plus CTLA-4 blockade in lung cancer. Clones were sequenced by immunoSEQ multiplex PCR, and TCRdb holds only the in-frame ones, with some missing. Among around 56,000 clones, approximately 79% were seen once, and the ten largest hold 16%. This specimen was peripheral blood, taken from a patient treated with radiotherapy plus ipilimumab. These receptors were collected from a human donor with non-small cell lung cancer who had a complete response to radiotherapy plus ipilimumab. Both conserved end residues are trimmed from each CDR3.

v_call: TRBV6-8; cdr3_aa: ASSYSGRNGRGSYEQY
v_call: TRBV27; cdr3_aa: ASSLVGGANTGELF
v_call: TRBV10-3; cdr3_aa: AISGGLAGGLVGADTQY
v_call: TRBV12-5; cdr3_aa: ASGLPRRSLF
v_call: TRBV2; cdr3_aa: ASSDKGTRLDTQY
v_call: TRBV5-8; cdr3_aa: ASSLWTGVKLGEQY
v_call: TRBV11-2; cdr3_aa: ASSSPRKRTRWRGDTQY
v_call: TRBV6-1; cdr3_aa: ASRGLSGQGYGYT
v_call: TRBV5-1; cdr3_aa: ASSFSGGDEKLF
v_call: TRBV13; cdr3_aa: ASSLPLEKAQETQY
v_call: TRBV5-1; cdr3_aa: ASSFSSFDTDTQY
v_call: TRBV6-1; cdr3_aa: ASSERSGGSYNEQF
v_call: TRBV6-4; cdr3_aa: ASSDSGVNAGGYT
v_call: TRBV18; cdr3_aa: ASSPLDSNTGELF
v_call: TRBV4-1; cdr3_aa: ASSQDLTSRTQY
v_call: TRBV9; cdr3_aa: ASSPRDRSYEQY
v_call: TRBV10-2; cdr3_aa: ASSEAGGPHEQF
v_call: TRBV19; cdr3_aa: ASSMGRATDTQY
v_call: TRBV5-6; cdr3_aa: ASSLGTGVFIQY
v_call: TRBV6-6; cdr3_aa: ASNPSQGMANQPQH
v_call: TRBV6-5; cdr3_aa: ASSYEPGQGTRRF
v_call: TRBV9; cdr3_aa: ASSVANRDTQY
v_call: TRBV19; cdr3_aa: ASSSRRGAGNQPQH
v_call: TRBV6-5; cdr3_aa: ASSYSFRTGNQPQH
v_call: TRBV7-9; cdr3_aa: ASSLAEGLAGDDEQF
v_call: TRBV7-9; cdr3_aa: ASSTQGGNQPQH
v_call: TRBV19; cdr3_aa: ASSMREDTQY
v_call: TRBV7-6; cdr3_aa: ASSPRGDTEAF
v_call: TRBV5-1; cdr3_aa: ASSRGGGNTGELF
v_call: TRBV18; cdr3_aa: ASSPGGTEGKNIQY
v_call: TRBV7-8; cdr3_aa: ASSILASANYGYT
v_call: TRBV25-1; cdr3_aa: ASSEGGRETQY
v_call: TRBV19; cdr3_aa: ASSNPGENTGELF
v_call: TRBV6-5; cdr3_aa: ASRSGLAVYNEQF
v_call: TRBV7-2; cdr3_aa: ASSDRERRQPQH
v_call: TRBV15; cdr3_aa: ATSRDALLGGGFTDTQY
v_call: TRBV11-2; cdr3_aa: ACSPNRRNTGELF
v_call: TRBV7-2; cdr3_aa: ASSLGGSGAGELF
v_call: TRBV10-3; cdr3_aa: ASGGVSGNTIY
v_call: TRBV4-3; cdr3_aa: ASSQDGGFGAF
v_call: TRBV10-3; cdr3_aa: AVSEQEETQY
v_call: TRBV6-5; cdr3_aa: ASSYSDRGNEQF
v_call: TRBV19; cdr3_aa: ASSNRERGYT
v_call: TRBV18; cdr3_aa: ASSLRERADTQY
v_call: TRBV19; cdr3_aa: ATTQGTENTEAF
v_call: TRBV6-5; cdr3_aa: ASNRDNQNTEAF
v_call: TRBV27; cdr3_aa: ASRGQGINEQF
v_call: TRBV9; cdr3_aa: ASSARQGSNTGELF
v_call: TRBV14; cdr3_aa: ASSQGGLAGVRNEQF
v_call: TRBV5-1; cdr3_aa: ASSFVARSNTGELF
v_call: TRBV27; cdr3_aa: ASSPRTGSYEQY
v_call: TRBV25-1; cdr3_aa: ASSGTGTSWYEQY
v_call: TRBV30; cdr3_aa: AWNRDRGVSQPQH